The clone carrying this TCR beta chain was picked up a small number of times. Antigen specificity is unknown. CDR1 and CDR2 from the germline V gene are MNHNY and SVGAGI (reference sequence). The CDR3 has 14 amino acids. Trimming removed 2 bases from V and 2 bases from J, with 9 bases in between. The data were obtained in a study of blood T cells in healthy people across ages. Study-wide findings and caveats: TCR beta diversity tracked closely with naive T cell percentage. Diversity estimates drawn from one million T cells were deemed underestimates.

A second PCR of roughly 6 to 12 cycles used a sample-barcoded 5' primer and a J-beta primer mix. MiXCR was run by TCRdb on the 5' RACE reads, yielding one entry per CDR3 protein. Found here are approximately 690,000 distinct CDR3 sequences, about 53% of them singletons; the top ten hold about two fifths. Sequencing was done on a sample of blood. The J gene is TRBJ2-5, the V gene TRBV6-6, with D perhaps TRBD2 (5 bases). This TCR was sampled from a man aged 55 to 70 in good health. CDR3 sequence (DNA): TGTGCCAGCAGTTACCGTGGCGGGCAAGAGACCCAGTACTTC. It yields the protein CASSYRGGQETQYF.